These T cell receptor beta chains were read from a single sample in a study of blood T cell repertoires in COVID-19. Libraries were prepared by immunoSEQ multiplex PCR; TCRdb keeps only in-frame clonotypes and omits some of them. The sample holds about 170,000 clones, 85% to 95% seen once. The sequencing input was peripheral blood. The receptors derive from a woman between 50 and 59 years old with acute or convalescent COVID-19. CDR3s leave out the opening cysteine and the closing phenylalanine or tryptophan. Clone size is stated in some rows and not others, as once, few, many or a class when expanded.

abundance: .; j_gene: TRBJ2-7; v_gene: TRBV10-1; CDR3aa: ASTPRGLAGPSQEQY
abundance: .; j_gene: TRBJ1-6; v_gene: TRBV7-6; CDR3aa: ASSLDSLNSPLH
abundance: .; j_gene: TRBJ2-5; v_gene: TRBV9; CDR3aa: ASSPRQNQETQY
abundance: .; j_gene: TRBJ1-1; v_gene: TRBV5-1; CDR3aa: ASSGPGQGREAF
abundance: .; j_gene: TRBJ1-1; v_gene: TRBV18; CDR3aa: ASSLAMNTEAF
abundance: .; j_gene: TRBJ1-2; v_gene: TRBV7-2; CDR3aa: ASSPTGGLGGYT
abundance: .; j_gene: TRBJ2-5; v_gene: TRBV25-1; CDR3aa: ASSESGDVQETQY
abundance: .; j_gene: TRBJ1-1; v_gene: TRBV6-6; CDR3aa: AAGKTEAF
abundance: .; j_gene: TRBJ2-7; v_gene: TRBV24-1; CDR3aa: ATQPGQLSEQY
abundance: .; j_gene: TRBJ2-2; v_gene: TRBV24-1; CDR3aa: ATSETTNTGELF
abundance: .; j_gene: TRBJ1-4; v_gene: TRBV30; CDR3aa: AWSRDRGPSTNEKLF
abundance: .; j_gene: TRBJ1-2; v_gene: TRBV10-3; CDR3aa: AISESRSANYGYT
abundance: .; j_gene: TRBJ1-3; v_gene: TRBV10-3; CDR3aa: AISGGPGNTIY
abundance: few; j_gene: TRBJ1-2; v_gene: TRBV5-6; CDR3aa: ASSLFLGSDYGYT
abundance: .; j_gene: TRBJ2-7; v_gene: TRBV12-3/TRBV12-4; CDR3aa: ASSLGPHEQY
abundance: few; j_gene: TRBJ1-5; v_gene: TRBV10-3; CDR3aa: AIRSDRDNQPQH
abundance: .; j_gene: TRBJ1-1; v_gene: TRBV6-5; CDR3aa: ASRTGTGSGTEAF
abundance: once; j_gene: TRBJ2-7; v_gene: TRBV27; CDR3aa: ASSLSKGTGLFEQY
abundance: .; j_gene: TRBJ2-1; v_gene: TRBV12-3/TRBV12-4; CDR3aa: ASSSRLGEQF
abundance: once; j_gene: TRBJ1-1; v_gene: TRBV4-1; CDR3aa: ASSHGQMNTEAF
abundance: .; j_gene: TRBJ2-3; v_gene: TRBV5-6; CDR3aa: ASSHPRGGPTGDTQY
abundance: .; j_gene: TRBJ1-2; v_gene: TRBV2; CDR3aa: ASREGTGTGYT
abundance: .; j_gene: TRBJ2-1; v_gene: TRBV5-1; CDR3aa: ASSASTSGGAGEQF
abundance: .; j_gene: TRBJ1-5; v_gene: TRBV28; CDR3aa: ASSSPSGSNQPQH
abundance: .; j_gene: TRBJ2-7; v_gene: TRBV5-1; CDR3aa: ASSPTDREYEQY
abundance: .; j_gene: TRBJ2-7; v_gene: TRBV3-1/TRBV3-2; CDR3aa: ASSQGVAHEQY
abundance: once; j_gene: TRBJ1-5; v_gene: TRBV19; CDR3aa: ASSSYWGESNQPQH
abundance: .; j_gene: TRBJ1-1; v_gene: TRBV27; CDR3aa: ASSHRGGDTEAF
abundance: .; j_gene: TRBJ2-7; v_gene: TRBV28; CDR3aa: ASSLATNYEQY
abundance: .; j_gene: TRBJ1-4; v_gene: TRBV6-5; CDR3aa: ASRWTGINEKLF
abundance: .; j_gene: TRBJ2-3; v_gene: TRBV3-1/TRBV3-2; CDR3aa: ASSPLQGTDTQY
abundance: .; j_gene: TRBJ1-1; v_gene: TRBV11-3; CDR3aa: ASSLGTGVEGEAF
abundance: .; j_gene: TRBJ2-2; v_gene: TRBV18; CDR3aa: ASSPRQEITGELF
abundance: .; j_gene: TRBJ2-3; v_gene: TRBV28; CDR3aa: ATTGRRGKLDTQY
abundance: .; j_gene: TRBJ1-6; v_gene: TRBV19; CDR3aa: ASTPRGRPRDSPLH
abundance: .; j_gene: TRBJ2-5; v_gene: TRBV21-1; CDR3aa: ASSPRQVETQY
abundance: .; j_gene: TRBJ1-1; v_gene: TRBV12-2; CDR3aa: ASLDIGTGNTEAF
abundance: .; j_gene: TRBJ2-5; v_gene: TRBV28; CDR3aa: ASSLTRAQETQY
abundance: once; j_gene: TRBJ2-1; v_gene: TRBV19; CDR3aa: ASSMGQSAYNEQF
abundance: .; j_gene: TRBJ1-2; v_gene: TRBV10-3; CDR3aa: AISESEGQMNYGYT
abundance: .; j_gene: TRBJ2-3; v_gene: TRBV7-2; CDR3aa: ASSYNRGADTQY
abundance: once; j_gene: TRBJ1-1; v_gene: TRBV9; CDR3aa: ASSIGLFSTEAF
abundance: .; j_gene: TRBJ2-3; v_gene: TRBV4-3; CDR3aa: ASSQGTATDTQY
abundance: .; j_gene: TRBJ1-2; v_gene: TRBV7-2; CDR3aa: ASSLGGQGGYGYT
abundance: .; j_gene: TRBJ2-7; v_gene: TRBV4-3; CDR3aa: ASSNMRLADSYEQY
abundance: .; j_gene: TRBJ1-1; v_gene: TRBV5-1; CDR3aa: ASSLEPGMNTEAF
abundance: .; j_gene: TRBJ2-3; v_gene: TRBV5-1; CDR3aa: ASNAQGPTDTQY
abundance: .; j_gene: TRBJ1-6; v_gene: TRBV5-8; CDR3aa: ASSLWGDNSPLH
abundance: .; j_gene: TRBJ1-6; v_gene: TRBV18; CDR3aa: ASSPSISGEEDDSPLH
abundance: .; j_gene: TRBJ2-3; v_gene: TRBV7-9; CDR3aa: ASSSIGQGIGDTQY
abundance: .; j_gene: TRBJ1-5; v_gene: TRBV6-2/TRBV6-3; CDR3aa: ASSLGQGYNQPQH
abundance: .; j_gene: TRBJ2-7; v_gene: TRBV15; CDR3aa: ATSRDSGHAGEQY
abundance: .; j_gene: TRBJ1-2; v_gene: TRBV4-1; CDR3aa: ASSQPPGSLILGGYT
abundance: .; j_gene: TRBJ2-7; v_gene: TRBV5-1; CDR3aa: ASSLDGTGGGFPYEQY
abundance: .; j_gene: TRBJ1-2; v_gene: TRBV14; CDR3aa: ASSQGQVSISNGYT
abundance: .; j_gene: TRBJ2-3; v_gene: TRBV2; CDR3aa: ASSHRSSMETDTQY
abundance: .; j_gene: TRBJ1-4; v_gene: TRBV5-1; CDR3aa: ASSGKQGIGEKLF
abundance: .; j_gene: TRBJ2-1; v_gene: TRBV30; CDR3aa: AWSVGGVNEQF
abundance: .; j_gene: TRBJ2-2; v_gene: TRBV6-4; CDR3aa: ASRDVGHRANTGELF